A selection of T cell receptor beta chains follows, all from one sample in a study of regulatory T cells in long-lasting Graves disease. TCRdb recomputed calls from the multiplex PCR reads with MiXCR, one row per CDR3 protein. The sample contains roughly 520,000 distinct CDR3 sequences, approximately 12% of which appear only once. These same data were also listed under a study on T cells in Graves' hyperthyroidism and ophthalmopathy.

The specimen was peripheral blood mononuclear cells (PBMCs), collected at new diagnosis, from a patient treated with antithyroid drugs. Every receptor here comes from a woman aged 25 to 45 with Graves disease. The CDR3 runs from the conserved cysteine through the conserved F or W. Fields, in order: V gene, J gene, D gene, clone size, CDR3 protein, CDR3 DNA. A D gene is named only where the DNA matches it firmly. The size of a clone is reported for some rows only, either as once, few or many, or as a class for expanded clones.

TRBV11-2	TRBJ2-1	TRBD2	many	CASSTHWREYRNEQFF	TGTGCCAGCAGCACCCACTGGCGGGAGTATAGGAATGAGCAGTTCTTC
TRBV24-1	TRBJ2-5	TRBD1	few	CATMNSGGTGKTQYF	TGTGCCACGATGAACTCAGGGGGAACGGGGAAGACCCAGTACTTC
TRBV13	TRBJ2-3	TRBD2	many	CASIMTSGITDTQYF	TGTGCCAGCATCATGACTAGCGGGATCACAGATACGCAGTATTTT
TRBV24-1	TRBJ2-1	-	-	CATSGYGRGPYEQFF	TGTGCCACCAGTGGGTACGGCAGGGGACCCTATGAGCAGTTCTTC
TRBV20-1	TRBJ2-3	-	many	CSARGPLTGAAFTQYF	TGCAGTGCTAGAGGCCCCCTGACGGGAGCCGCGTTCACGCAGTATTTT
TRBV11-3	TRBJ2-7	-	-	CASSLFTLYEQYF	TGTGCCAGCAGCCTCTTCACCCTCTACGAGCAGTACTTC
TRBV30	TRBJ1-1	-	many	CAFRTANTEAFF	TGTGCCTTCAGGACAGCAAACACTGAAGCTTTCTTT
TRBV20-1	TRBJ2-7	-	few	CSAHQPNYEQYF	TGCAGTGCTCACCAACCTAACTACGAGCAGTACTTC
TRBV15	TRBJ2-7	-	-	CATRGTAGPHEQYF	TGTGCCACCAGGGGGACCGCCGGTCCCCACGAGCAGTACTTC
TRBV13	TRBJ2-2	-	many	CASRPKAVLGKNTGELFF	TGTGCCAGCAGACCCAAAGCGGTGCTGGGGAAGAACACCGGGGAGCTGTTTTTT
TRBV30	TRBJ2-3	TRBD1	many	CAWSSRDRDSTDTQYF	TGTGCCTGGAGTTCGCGGGACAGGGATAGCACAGATACGCAGTATTTT
TRBV20-1	TRBJ2-1	TRBD2	-	CSARVPGLAGAGDEQFF	TGCAGTGCTAGAGTTCCGGGACTAGCGGGAGCTGGGGATGAGCAGTTCTTC
TRBV14	TRBJ1-2	-	few	CASSRNTRSGYTF	TGTGCCAGCAGCCGAAACACCCGATCGGGCTACACCTTC
TRBV7-8	TRBJ2-1	TRBD1	many	CASSLTGGGYNEQFF	TGTGCCAGCAGCTTGACAGGGGGCGGCTACAATGAGCAGTTCTTC
TRBV30	TRBJ2-7	-	many	CAWSVDPASYEQYF	TGTGCCTGGAGTGTAGACCCAGCCTCCTACGAGCAGTACTTC
TRBV3-1	TRBJ2-3	-	many	CASSQETETDTQYF	TGTGCCAGCAGCCAAGAAACAGAAACAGATACGCAGTATTTT
TRBV2	TRBJ2-7	TRBD2	many	CASSRGLADYEQYF	TGTGCCAGCAGTCGCGGACTAGCGGACTACGAGCAGTACTTC
TRBV2	TRBJ1-2	-	many	CADSQENYGYTF	TGTGCCGATTCGCAGGAAAACTATGGCTACACCTTC
TRBV6-1	TRBJ1-5	TRBD1	-	CASSQWTGDNQPQHF	TGTGCCAGCAGTCAGTGGACAGGGGATAATCAGCCCCAGCATTTT
TRBV30	TRBJ2-3	-	many	CAIQRGPDTQYF	TGTGCCATCCAACGGGGTCCAGATACGCAGTATTTT
TRBV10-3	TRBJ1-1	-	many	CATQNQGGNTEAFF	TGTGCCACACAAAACCAGGGAGGGAACACTGAAGCTTTCTTT
TRBV11-2	TRBJ1-6	TRBD1	many	CASSGRTGTNSPLHF	TGTGCCAGCAGCGGAAGGACAGGGACCAATTCACCCCTCCACTTT
TRBV2	TRBJ1-2	-	many	CASSVGREIGYTF	TGTGCCAGCAGTGTCGGCAGGGAAATTGGCTACACCTTC
TRBV11-1	TRBJ2-2	-	many	CASSFGQSTGELFF	TGTGCCAGCAGCTTTGGTCAGAGCACCGGGGAGCTGTTTTTT